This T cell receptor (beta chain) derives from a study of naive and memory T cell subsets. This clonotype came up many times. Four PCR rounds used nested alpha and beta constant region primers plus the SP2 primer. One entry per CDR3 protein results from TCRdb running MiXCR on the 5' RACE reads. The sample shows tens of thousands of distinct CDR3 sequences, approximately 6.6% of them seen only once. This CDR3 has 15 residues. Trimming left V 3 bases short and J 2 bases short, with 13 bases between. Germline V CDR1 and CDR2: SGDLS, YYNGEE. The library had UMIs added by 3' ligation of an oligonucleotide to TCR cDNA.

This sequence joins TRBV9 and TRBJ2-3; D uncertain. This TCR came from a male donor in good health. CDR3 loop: CASSARRGDTDTQYF. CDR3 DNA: TGTGCCAGCAGCGCCCGGCGAGGCGACACAGATACGCAGTATTTT.